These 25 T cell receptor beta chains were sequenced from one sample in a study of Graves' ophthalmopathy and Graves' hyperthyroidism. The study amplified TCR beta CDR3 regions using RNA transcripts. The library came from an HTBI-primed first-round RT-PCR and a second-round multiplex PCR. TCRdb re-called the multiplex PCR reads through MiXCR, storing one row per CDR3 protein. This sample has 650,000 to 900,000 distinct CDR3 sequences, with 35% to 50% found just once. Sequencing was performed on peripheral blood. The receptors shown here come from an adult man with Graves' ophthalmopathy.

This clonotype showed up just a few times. CDR3 DNA: TGTGCCAGCATCAATGGATGGGGGGGAAGGGGGAGCCAGCCCCAGCATTTT. As protein: CASINGWGGRGSQPQHF. V and J are TRBV7-7 and TRBJ1-5; tentative D call: TRBD1 (6 bases). Germline CDR1 reads SSHAT; CDR2 reads FNYEAQ (reference sequence). Trimming cost V 7 bases and J 7 bases, with 26 bases left between them. CDR3 length equals 17 residues.

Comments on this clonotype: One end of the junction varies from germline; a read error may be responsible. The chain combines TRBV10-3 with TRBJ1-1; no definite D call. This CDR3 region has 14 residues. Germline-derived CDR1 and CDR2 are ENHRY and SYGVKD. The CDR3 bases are TGTGCCAGCAGTTACTCGTCGGTGAACACTGAAGCTTTCTTT. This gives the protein CASSYSSVNTEAFF.

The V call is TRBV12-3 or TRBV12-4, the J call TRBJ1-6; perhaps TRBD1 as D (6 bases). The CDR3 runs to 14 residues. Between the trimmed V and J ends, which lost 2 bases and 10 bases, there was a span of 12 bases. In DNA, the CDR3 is TGTGCCAGCAGTTTAAAGGGGGTAGCATCACCCCTCCACTTT. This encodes CASSLKGVASPLHF.

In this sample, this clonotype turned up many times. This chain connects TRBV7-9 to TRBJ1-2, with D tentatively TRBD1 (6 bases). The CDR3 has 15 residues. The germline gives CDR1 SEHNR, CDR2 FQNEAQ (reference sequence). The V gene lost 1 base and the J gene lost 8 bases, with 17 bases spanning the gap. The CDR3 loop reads CASSLGRGTSTGYTF. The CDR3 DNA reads TGTGCCAGCAGCTTAGGCAGGGGAACGTCAACGGGCTACACCTTC. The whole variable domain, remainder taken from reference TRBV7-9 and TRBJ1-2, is DTGVSQNPRHKITKRGQNVTFRCDPISEHNRLYWYRQTLGQGPEFLTYFQNEAQLEKSRLLSDRFSAERPKGSFSTLEIQRTEQGDSAMYLCASSLGRGTSTGYTFGSGTRLTVV.

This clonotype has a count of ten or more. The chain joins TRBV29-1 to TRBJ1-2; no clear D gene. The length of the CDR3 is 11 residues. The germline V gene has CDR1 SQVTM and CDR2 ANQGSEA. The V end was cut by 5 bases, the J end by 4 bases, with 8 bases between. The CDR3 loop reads CSVPWGYGYTF. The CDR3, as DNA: TGCAGCGTTCCCTGGGGCTATGGCTACACCTTC. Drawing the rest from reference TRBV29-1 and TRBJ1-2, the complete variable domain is SAVISQKPSRDICQRGTSLTIQCQVDSQVTMMFWYRQQPGQSLTLIATANQGSEATYESGFVIDKFPISRPNLTFSTLTVSNMSPEDSSIYLCSVPWGYGYTFGSGTRLTVV.

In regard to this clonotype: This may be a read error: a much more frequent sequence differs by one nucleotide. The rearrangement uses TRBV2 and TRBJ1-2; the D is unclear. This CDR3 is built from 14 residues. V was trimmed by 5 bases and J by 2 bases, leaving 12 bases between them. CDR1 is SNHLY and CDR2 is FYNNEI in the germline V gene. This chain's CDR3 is CASSPRETNYGYTF. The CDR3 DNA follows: TGTGCCAGCAGTCCCCGAGAAACGAACTATGGCTACACCTTC.

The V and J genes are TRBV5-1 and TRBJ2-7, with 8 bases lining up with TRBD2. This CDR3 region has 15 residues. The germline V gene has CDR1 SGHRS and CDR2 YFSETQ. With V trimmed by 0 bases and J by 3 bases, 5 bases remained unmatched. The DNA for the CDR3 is TGCGCCAGCAGCTTGGCACTAGCGGCGAACTACGAGCAGTACTTC. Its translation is CASSLALAANYEQYF.

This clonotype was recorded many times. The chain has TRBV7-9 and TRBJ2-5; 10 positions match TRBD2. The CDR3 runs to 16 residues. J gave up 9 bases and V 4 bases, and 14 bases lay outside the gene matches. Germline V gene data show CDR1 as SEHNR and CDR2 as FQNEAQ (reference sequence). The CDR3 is CASSSDLAGDGGSQYF. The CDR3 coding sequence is TGTGCCAGCAGCTCGGACCTAGCGGGAGACGGGGGGTCCCAGTACTTC.

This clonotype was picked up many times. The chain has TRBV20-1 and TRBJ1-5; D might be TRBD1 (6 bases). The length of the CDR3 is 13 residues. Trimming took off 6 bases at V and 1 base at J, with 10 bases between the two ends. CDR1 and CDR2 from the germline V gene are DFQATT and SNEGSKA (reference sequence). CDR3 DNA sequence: TGCAGTGCAAACAGGGCGAGCAATCAGCCCCAGCATTTT. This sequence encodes CSANRASNQPQHF.

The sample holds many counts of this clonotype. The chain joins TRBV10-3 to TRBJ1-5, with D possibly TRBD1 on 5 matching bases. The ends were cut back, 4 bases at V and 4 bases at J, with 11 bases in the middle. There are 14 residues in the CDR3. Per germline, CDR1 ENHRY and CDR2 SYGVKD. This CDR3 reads CAISASGGNQPQHF. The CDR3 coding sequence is TGTGCCATCAGTGCATCTGGGGGTAATCAGCCCCAGCATTTT.

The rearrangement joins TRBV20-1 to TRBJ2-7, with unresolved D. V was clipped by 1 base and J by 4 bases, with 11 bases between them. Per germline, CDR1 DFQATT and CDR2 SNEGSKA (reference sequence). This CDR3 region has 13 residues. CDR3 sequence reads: CSARALSKYEQYF. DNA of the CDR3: TGCAGTGCTAGAGCGCTCTCAAAATACGAGCAGTACTTC.

CDR3 DNA: TGTGCCAGCAGTTTAAGACAGGGGGCGGGAGAGACCCAGTACTTC. It is translated as CASSLRQGAGETQYF. The chain has TRBV5-4 and TRBJ2-5; 10 bases agree with TRBD1. The CDR3 loop spans 15 amino acids. After removal of 5 bases from V and 4 bases from J, the junction contained 8 bases not matched to a gene. The germline V gene has CDR1 SGHNT and CDR2 YYREEE (reference sequence).

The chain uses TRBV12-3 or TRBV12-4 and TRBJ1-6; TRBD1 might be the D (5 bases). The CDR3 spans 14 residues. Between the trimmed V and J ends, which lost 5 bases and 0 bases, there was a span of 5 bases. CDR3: CASSGGSYNSPLHF. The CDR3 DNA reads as TGTGCCAGCAGTGGGGGCTCCTATAATTCACCCCTCCACTTT.

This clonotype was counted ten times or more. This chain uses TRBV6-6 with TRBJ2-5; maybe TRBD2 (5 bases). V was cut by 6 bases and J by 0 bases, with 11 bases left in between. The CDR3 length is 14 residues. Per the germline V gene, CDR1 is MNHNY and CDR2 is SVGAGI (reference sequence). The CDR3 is CASSPSGYQETQYF. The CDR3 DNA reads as TGTGCCAGCAGCCCCTCGGGATACCAAGAGACCCAGTACTTC.

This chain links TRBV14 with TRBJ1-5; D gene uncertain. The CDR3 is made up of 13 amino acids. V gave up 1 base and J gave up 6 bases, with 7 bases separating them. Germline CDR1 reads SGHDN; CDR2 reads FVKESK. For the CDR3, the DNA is TGTGCCAGCAGCCAAGGTTTACGTCAGCCCCAGCATTTT. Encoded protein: CASSQGLRQPQHF.

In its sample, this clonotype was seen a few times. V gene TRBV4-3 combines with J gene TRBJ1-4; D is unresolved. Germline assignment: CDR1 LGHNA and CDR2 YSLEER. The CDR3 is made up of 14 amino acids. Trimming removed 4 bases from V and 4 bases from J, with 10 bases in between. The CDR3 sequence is CASSPEAFNEKLFF. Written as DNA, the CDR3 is TGCGCCAGCAGCCCAGAGGCCTTTAATGAAAAACTGTTTTTT.

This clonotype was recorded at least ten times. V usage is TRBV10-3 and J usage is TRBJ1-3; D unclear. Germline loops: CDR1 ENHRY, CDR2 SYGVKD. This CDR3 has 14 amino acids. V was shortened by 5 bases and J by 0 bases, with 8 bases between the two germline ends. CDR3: CAISTVVSGNTIYF. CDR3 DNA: TGTGCCATCAGTACCGTAGTCTCTGGAAACACCATATATTTT.

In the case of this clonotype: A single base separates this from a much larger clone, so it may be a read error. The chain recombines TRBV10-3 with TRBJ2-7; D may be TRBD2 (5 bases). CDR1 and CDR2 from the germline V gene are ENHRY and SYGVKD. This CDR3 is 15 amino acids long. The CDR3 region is CVISESRGGTYEQYF. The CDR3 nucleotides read TGTGTCATCAGTGAGTCTCGCGGAGGAACCTACGAGCAGTACTTC.

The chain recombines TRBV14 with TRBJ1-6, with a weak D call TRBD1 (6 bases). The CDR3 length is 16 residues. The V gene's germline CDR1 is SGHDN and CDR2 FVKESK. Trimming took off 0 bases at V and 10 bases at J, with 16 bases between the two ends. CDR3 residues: CASSQDLNRDGSPLHF. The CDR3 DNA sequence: TGTGCCAGCAGCCAAGATCTCAACAGGGACGGGTCACCCCTCCACTTT.

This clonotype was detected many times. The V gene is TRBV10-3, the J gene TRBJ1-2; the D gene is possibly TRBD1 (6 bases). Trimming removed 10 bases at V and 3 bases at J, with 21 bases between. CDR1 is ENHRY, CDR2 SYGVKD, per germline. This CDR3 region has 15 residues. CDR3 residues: CASGGLDSMYYGYTF. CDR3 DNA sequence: TGTGCCAGCGGGGGACTGGACAGCATGTACTATGGCTACACCTTC.

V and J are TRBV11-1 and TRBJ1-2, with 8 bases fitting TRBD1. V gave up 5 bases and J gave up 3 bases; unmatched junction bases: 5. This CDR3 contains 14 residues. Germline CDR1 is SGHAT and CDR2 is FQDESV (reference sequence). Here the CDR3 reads CASSKEGQDYGYTF. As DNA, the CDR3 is TGTGCCAGCAGCAAGGAGGGACAGGACTATGGCTACACCTTC.

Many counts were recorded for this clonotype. CDR3 amino acids: CASRGSSVQKLFF. Here the CDR3 DNA reads TGTGCCAGCAGGGGAAGTAGCGTTCAAAAACTGTTTTTT. The chain carries TRBV7-2 and TRBJ1-4; D gene ambiguous. The length of the CDR3 is 13 residues. Germline values: CDR1 SGHTA, CDR2 FQGNSA. The V gene lost 6 bases and the J gene lost 9 bases, with 14 bases spanning the gap.

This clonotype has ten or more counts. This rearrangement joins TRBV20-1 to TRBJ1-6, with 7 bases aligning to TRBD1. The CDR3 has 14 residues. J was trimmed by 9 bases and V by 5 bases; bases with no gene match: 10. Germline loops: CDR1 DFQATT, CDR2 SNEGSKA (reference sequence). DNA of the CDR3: TGCAGTGCTCGGAGACAGGGACTGGGTTCACCCCTCCACTTT. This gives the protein CSARRQGLGSPLHF.

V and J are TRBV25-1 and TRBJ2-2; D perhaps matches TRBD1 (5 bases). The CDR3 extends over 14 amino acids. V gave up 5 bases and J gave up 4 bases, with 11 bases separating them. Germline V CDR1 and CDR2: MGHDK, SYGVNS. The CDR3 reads CASSRLRGTGELFF. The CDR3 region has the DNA TGTGCCAGCAGTCGCCTTAGGGGCACCGGGGAGCTGTTTTTT.

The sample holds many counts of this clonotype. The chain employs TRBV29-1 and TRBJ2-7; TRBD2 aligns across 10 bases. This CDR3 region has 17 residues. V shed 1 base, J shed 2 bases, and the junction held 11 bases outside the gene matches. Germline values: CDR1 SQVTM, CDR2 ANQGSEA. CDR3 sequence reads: CSVEVASGSREPYEQYF. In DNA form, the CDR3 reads TGCAGCGTTGAAGTGGCTAGCGGGAGCCGTGAACCCTACGAGCAGTACTTC.